The 4 T cell receptor beta chains below come from one sample, sequenced in a study of blood T cell repertoires in COVID-19. Repertoires were generated with immunoSEQ multiplex PCR, while TCRdb's copy carries only in-frame clones and drops some. The sample holds over 150,000 clones, about 81% seen once. Sequenced input: PBMCs or T cells enriched from blood (not recorded which). These receptor sequences come from a woman aged 30 to 39 who had recovered from COVID-19.

This clone was observed a handful of times. The rearrangement uses TRBV5-1 and TRBJ1-1; no clear D gene. CDR3 length: 13 residues. Germline V gene lookup returns CDR1 SGHRS and CDR2 YFSETQ. Trimming removed 0 bases at V and 5 bases at J, with 8 bases between. CDR3 bases: TGCGCCAGCAGCTTGGAACAGAAGACTGAAGCTTTCTTT. It translates to CASSLEQKTEAFF.

The rearrangement links TRBV5-1 to TRBJ2-3; 8 nucleotides align to TRBD1. Looked up from germline, CDR1 is SGHRS and CDR2 is YFSETQ. This CDR3 contains 16 residues. Trimming took 1 base from V and 3 from J; bases not matched to a gene: 7. The CDR3 sequence is CASSLTGGSLTDTQYF. In DNA, the CDR3 is TGCGCCAGCAGCTTGACAGGGGGGTCTCTAACAGATACGCAGTATTTT.

The gene calls are TRBV19 and TRBJ1-1; D is possibly TRBD1 (6 bases). The CDR3 runs 15 residues. Germline lookup yields CDR1 LNHDA and CDR2 SQIVND (reference sequence). V shed 8 bases and J shed 8 bases, with 24 bases lying between them. CDR3 amino acids: CASSPDEDRQLEAFF. CDR3 in DNA: TGTGCCAGTTCACCCGATGAAGACAGGCAACTCGAAGCTTTCTTT.

V and J are TRBV10-3 and TRBJ2-6, with 16 bases that match TRBD2. The germline V gene has CDR1 ENHRY and CDR2 SYGVKD. The CDR3 is made up of 19 amino acids. The ends lost 0 bases at V and 3 bases at J; junction bases unmatched: 2. The CDR3 DNA reads as TGTGCCATCAGTGAGTCTGGGACTAGCGGGAGGGATGGGGCCAACGTCCTGACTTTC. Translated: CAISESGTSGRDGANVLTF.